This TCR beta chain came from a study of preoperative IRX-2 immunotherapy in early breast cancer (dated by TCRdb to the late 2010s). This clone appeared once. Its recognized antigen is unknown. Per-base qualities were not stored, and no clone one base away is much larger. What this sample's treatment or condition label stands for: preoperative locoregional IRX-2 cytokine immunotherapy. The samples were obtained from a phase Ib study that tested preoperative, locoregional IRX-2 cytokine immunotherapy designed to prime immune responses. Donors were patients with early-stage breast cancer who received IRX-2 before surgery. Library preparation was by the immunoSEQ multiplex PCR assay. TCRdb carries this immuneACCESS record with in-frame sequences only. Its versions omit some clonotypes, under half of them owing to an unresolved V gene in the studies checked, with the rest unexplained. For this sample the table gives roughly 25,000 clones, of which over 75% were detected only once. The top ten hold 9% of the sample.

This specimen was tumor tissue, taken after IRX-2 immunotherapy. The receptor was derived from a human donor with breast cancer.

CDR3 region: CASRPREGTGELFF. The nucleotide sequence reads as follows: TGCGCCAGCAGGCCACGGGAGGGCACCGGGGAGCTGTTTTTT. The chain couples TRBV5-1 to TRBJ2-2; 8 central bases correspond to TRBD2. Trimming leaves V shorter by 5 bases and J shorter by 4 bases, with the junction holding 4 bases beyond the gene matches. The CDR3 spans 14 residues, from the cysteine through the phenylalanine. Only the CDR3 portion is preserved as DNA: 42 bases, with reading frame beginning at the first base. CDR1 and CDR2, looked up from the germline V gene, are SGHRS and YFSETQ.